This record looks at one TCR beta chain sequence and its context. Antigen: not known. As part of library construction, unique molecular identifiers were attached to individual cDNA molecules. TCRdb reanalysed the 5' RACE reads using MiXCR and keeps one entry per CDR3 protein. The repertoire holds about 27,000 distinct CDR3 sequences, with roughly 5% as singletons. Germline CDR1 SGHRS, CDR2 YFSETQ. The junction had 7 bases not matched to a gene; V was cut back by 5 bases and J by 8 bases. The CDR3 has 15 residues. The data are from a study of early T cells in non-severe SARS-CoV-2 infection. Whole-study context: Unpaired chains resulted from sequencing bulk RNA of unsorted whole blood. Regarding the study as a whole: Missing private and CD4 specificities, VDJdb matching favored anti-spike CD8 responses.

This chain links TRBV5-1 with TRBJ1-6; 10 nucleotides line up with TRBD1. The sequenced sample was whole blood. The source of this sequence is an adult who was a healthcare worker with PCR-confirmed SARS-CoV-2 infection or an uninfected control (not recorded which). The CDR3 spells CASSPLTGGYSPLHF. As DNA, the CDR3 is TGCGCCAGCAGTCCGCTGACAGGGGGCTATTCACCCCTCCACTTT.